One T cell receptor (beta chain) is described in this entry. A far larger clone differs by one base, so this is likely a read error. The CDR3 end shows no conserved phenylalanine or tryptophan, and so a read error is likely. This CDR3 is 14 amino acids long. Germline loops: CDR1 SGHTA, CDR2 FQGTGA. Losses at the gene ends were 2 bases for V and 8 bases for J; bases not matched to a gene: 8. According to the study, TCR beta libraries were built with iRepertoire HTBI primers and CDR3-region Arm-PCR. TCRdb analysed the multiplex PCR reads with MiXCR anew, one entry per CDR3 protein. The data contain approximately 400,000 distinct CDR3 sequences, approximately 16% of them seen just once; the ten biggest clones take up about 7.8%. The sample originates from a study of regulatory T cells in long-lasting Graves disease. The time point is: newly diagnosed GD, antithyroid drugs for less than 3 months. Extracted PBMC RNA gave rise to the TCR library. Roughly 9 milliliters of peripheral blood were taken and placed in EDTA tubes.

This sample also appeared in a second study, on T cells in Graves' hyperthyroidism and ophthalmopathy.

The sequence came from a woman between 35 and 50 years old with Graves disease. Sequenced here: peripheral blood mononuclear cells (PBMCs), sampled at new diagnosis, from a patient treated with antithyroid drugs. The gene calls are TRBV7-3 and TRBJ2-5, with 7 bases aligning to TRBD2. CDR3 nucleotide sequence: TGTGCCAGCAGCTTAGGTCGGGAGGTGGAAACCCAGTACGTC. Translation gives CASSLGREVETQYV.